One and the same sample provided the 30 T cell receptor beta chains below, sequenced in a study of cytomegalovirus exposure and HLA in healthy donors. The PCR was carried out with 60 Vbeta primers and 13 Jbeta primers. Profiled with immunoSEQ multiplex PCR; TCRdb holds only in-frame clones, not every one. This sample yields fewer than 20,000 clones, of which 70% to 85% are seen a single time; over 20% belongs to the top ten. The sequenced sample consisted of PBMCs. These TCRs come from a human donor in good health.

The CDR3 sequence: CASRGEGVNTEAFF. DNA for the CDR3: TGCGCCAGCAGGGGGGAGGGAGTGAACACTGAAGCTTTCTTT. This chain uses TRBV10-2 with TRBJ1-1; tentative D call: TRBD1 (5 bases). Trimming left V 6 bases short and J 0 bases short, with 11 bases between. The CDR3 has 14 residues. The germline CDR1 and CDR2 sequences are WSHSY and SAAADI.

The rearrangement uses TRBV27 and TRBJ2-3; 10 bases line up with TRBD1. Germline trimming cut 5 bases from V and 4 bases from J; bases unmatched to any gene: 12. Germline V gives CDR1 MNHEY, CDR2 SMNVEV (reference sequence). The CDR3 contains 17 residues. The CDR3 nucleotides read TGTGCCAGCAGTCCCCTCCCGGGACAGGGGAGTTCAGATACGCAGTATTTT. Translation gives CASSPLPGQGSSDTQYF.

V gene TRBV2 combines with J gene TRBJ1-3; D unclear. Germline V lookup: CDR1 SNHLY, CDR2 FYNNEI. The V and J ends lost 3 bases and 0 bases respectively, with 9 bases between them. This CDR3 comprises 15 residues. CDR3 residues: CASSDAVHSGNTIYF. CDR3 nucleotide sequence: TGTGCCAGCAGTGACGCAGTTCACTCTGGAAACACCATATATTTT.

The chain uses TRBV6-5 and TRBJ2-1, with D perhaps TRBD2 (5 bases). V was clipped by 2 bases and J by 6 bases, with 14 bases between them. The CDR3 loop spans 15 amino acids. Per germline, CDR1 MNHEY and CDR2 SVGAGI. The DNA for the CDR3 is TGTGCCAGCAGTTACGGACTTGCGGGTAGCAATGAGCAGTTCTTC. Its translation: CASSYGLAGSNEQFF.

The V gene is TRBV6-5, the J gene TRBJ1-1; D perhaps matches TRBD1 (6 bases). Germline values: CDR1 MNHEY, CDR2 SVGAGI. This CDR3 has 13 amino acids. The V gene lost 10 bases and the J gene lost 1 base, with 13 bases spanning the gap. CDR3 bases: TGTGCCACCGAACCGACAGGGAACACTGAAGCTTTCTTT. Translated: CATEPTGNTEAFF.

This clone was found a few times. The chain joins TRBV25-1 to TRBJ1-1; 8 nucleotides match TRBD1. CDR1 is MGHDK and CDR2 is SYGVNS in the germline V gene. The CDR3 is made up of 14 amino acids. Trimming cost V 1 base and J 8 bases; bases outside gene matches: 6. CDR3 sequence (DNA): TGTGCCAGCAGTGAATTAGGGGGACAGGAAGAAGCTTTCTTT. As protein: CASSELGGQEEAFF.

This chain connects TRBV9 to TRBJ1-4; maybe TRBD1 (6 bases). V gave up 0 bases and J gave up 6 bases, with 15 bases separating them. This CDR3 spans 16 amino acids. Germline loops: CDR1 SGDLS, CDR2 YYNGEE. CDR3 nucleotides: TGTGCCAGCAGCGTAGCTATAACGGGGGGCGATGAAAAACTGTTTTTT. The encoded protein is CASSVAITGGDEKLFF. The full variable domain, completed using reference TRBV9 and TRBJ1-4, is DSGVTQTPKHLITATGQRVTLRCSPRSGDLSVYWYQQSLDQGLQFLIQYYNGEERAKGNILERFSAQQFPDLHSELNLSSLELGDSALYFCASSVAITGGDEKLFFGSGTQLSVL.

This clone occurred once. The rearrangement links TRBV2 to TRBJ1-4, with no clear D. CDR1 SNHLY and CDR2 FYNNEI come from the germline V gene. Trimming took off 1 base at V and 8 bases at J, with 14 bases between the two ends. CDR3 length equals 15 residues. DNA of the CDR3: TGTGCCAGCAGTGAAGGGGCCGGGGTTGGAGAAAAACTGTTTTTT. Its protein is CASSEGAGVGEKLFF.

In its sample, this clone was seen a few times. The chain is built from TRBV27 and TRBJ1-1, with D possibly matching TRBD1 (6 bases). The V and J ends lost 5 bases and 3 bases respectively, with 10 bases between them. CDR1 is MNHEY and CDR2 is SMNVEV in the germline V gene (reference sequence). The CDR3 covers 13 residues. This CDR3 reads CASSEGVYTEAFF. Here the CDR3 DNA reads TGTGCCAGCAGTGAGGGGGTTTACACTGAAGCTTTCTTT.

The CDR3 coding sequence is TGTGCCAGCAGCTTAGTCGGGGGGGGCGTGAAAGATACGCAGTATTTT. Its translation is CASSLVGGGVKDTQYF. The chain employs TRBV11-2 and TRBJ2-3, with 8 bases fitting TRBD2. The germline V gene encodes CDR1 SGHAT and CDR2 FQNNGV. V was clipped by 1 base and J by 5 bases; unmatched bases: 8. This CDR3 has 16 residues.

The chain is built from TRBV28 and TRBJ1-3; D is uncertain. Germline V lookup: CDR1 MDHEN, CDR2 SYDVKM. CDR3 length: 15 amino acids. V lost 0 bases to trimming and J lost 7 bases, with 13 bases between them. The CDR3 nucleotides are TGTGCCAGCAGTTTATGGACTGGTCAGAGTAACACCATATATTTT. Protein sequence: CASSLWTGQSNTIYF. The full variable domain, rest sourced from reference TRBV28 and TRBJ1-3, is DVKVTQSSRYLVKRTGEKVFLECVQDMDHENMFWYRQDPGLGLRLIYFSYDVKMKEKGDIPEGYSVSREKKERFSLILESASTNQTSMYLCASSLWTGQSNTIYFGEGSWLTVV.

This clone turned up a few times. The genes are TRBV28 and TRBJ1-1, with TRBD1 identical over 7 bases. The V gene's germline CDR1 is MDHEN and CDR2 SYDVKM. This CDR3 is 13 amino acids long. The V gene end was trimmed by 7 bases and the J gene end by 8 bases; junction bases not matched to a gene: 10. CDR3 bases: TGTGCCAGCAACATCCCGCCGGGACAGGAAGCTTTCTTT. As protein: CASNIPPGQEAFF.

J is TRBJ2-3 and V is TRBV7-2, with D unclear. The CDR3 has 13 residues. Between the trimmed V and J ends, which lost 5 bases and 0 bases, there was a span of 6 bases. Germline V gene lookup returns CDR1 SGHTA and CDR2 FQGNSA. The CDR3 is CASSPMSTDTQYF. CDR3 DNA: TGTGCCAGCAGCCCTATGAGCACAGATACGCAGTATTTT.

The chain couples TRBV11-2 to TRBJ2-7; 7 bases line up with TRBD2. Per the germline V gene, CDR1 is SGHAT and CDR2 is FQNNGV. The CDR3 is 14 residues long. V lost 3 bases to trimming and J lost 4 bases; unmatched junction nucleotides: 6. The CDR3: CASSLTSRHYEQYF. For the CDR3, the DNA is TGTGCCAGCAGCTTGACTAGCCGTCATTACGAGCAGTACTTC.

This chain links TRBV19 with TRBJ2-5, with 13 bases aligning to TRBD2. The J call could be wrong; TRBJ2-7 is a better fit for the DNA end. CDR1 is LNHDA and CDR2 is SQIVND in the germline V gene (reference sequence). This CDR3 comprises 15 residues. CDR3 DNA sequence: TGTGCCAGTAGTATAGGGACTAGCGGGAGCTACGAGCAGTACTTC. This translates into CASSIGTSGSYEQYF.

The genes are TRBV6-5 and TRBJ2-5; TRBD2 aligns across 10 bases. The germline gives CDR1 MNHEY, CDR2 SVGAGI. The CDR3 covers 16 residues. V lost 4 bases, J lost 5 bases, and 10 bases stayed unmatched. In DNA form, the CDR3 reads TGTGCCAGCAGTTCCACTTTAACTAGCGGGATCGAGACCCAGTACTTC. It is translated as CASSSTLTSGIETQYF.

This clone was detected only a few times. The rearrangement links TRBV19 to TRBJ2-5; no firm D call. The germline V gene encodes CDR1 LNHDA and CDR2 SQIVND (reference sequence). The CDR3 is made up of 13 amino acids. Trimming removed 4 bases from V and 5 bases from J, with 11 bases in between. The CDR3 is CASSSLGDETQYF. CDR3 sequence (DNA): TGTGCCAGTAGTAGTCTAGGAGATGAGACCCAGTACTTC.

In this sample, this clone turned up once. The V call is TRBV27, the J call TRBJ2-7, with TRBD2 matching over 7 bases. V lost 3 bases, J lost 4 bases, and 24 bases stayed unmatched. Germline V gene sequence: CDR1 MNHEY, CDR2 SMNVEV (reference sequence). The CDR3 spans 20 residues. CDR3 nucleotides: TGTGCCAGCAGTTTTCGGTGGGATACTAGCGCACGAGGCGTAATATACGAGCAGTACTTC. As protein: CASSFRWDTSARGVIYEQYF.

The chain uses TRBV23-1 and TRBJ1-2, with 8 bases identical to TRBD1. TRBV23-1 counts as an open reading frame of uncertain function. CDR3 length: 18 amino acids. V dropped 3 bases and J dropped 4; count of bases not matched to a gene: 16. The CDR3 spells CASSHLSRPGGVSYGYTF. The CDR3 nucleotides read TGCGCCAGCAGTCACCTATCTAGACCAGGGGGCGTATCCTATGGCTACACCTTC.

The chain joins TRBV7-9 to TRBJ2-3; a weak D match, TRBD1 (6 bases). The CDR3 extends over 14 amino acids. V was cut by 6 bases and J by 1 base, with 11 bases left in between. The germline CDR1 and CDR2 sequences are SEHNR and FQNEAQ (reference sequence). The CDR3 region is CASRARGGTDTQYF. The CDR3 DNA is TGTGCCAGCAGGGCCAGGGGCGGCACAGATACGCAGTATTTT.

The chain recombines TRBV6-5 with TRBJ2-1, with 9 nucleotides matching TRBD2. V lost 4 bases and J lost 12; bases outside the gene matches: 13. CDR1 is MNHEY, CDR2 SVGAGI, per germline. The CDR3 consists of 15 residues. CDR3 amino acids: CASSSPGGGEKGQFF. Written as DNA, the CDR3 is TGTGCCAGCAGTTCCCCTGGCGGGGGGGAAAAGGGGCAGTTCTTC.

This sequence joins TRBV19 and TRBJ2-7; TRBD2 aligns across 9 bases. After removal of 4 bases from V and 2 bases from J, the junction contained 6 bases not matched to a gene. The CDR3 length is 15 residues. Germline V gives CDR1 LNHDA, CDR2 SQIVND (reference sequence). The CDR3 loop is CASSTHSGSAYEQYF. CDR3 bases: TGTGCCAGTAGTACCCATAGCGGGAGCGCCTACGAGCAGTACTTC.

The V call is TRBV28, the J call TRBJ1-2; TRBD1 might be the D (6 bases). CDR1 MDHEN and CDR2 SYDVKM come from the germline V gene. V lost 3 bases, J lost 2 bases, and 10 bases lay in between. The CDR3 consists of 14 residues. The CDR3 sequence: CASSFSDRNYGYTF. Written as DNA, the CDR3 is TGTGCCAGCAGTTTTTCGGACAGAAACTATGGCTACACCTTC.

V and J are TRBV7-9 and TRBJ2-7; TRBD1 matches at 7 bases. The CDR3 totals 15 residues. Germline lookup yields CDR1 SEHNR and CDR2 FQNEAQ (reference sequence). Trimming at V came to 5 bases and at J to 3 bases, leaving 10 bases not matched to a gene. CDR3 loop: CASSRQGPGNYEQYF. The CDR3 nucleotides are TGTGCCAGCAGCAGACAGGGTCCCGGAAACTACGAGCAGTACTTC.

V and J are TRBV28 and TRBJ2-3; 9 bases line up with TRBD2. The CDR3 has 17 amino acids. CDR1 and CDR2 (germline): MDHEN, SYDVKM. V dropped 10 bases and J dropped 2; count of bases not matched to a gene: 16. CDR3 residues: CAIKGIAGDDDTDTQYF. DNA of the CDR3: TGTGCCATCAAAGGGATAGCGGGAGATGATGACACAGATACGCAGTATTTT.

This clone came up once. The chain uses TRBV18 and TRBJ2-6; tentatively, D is TRBD2 (7 bases). Germline V gives CDR1 KGHSH, CDR2 LQKENI. The CDR3 is made up of 17 amino acids. V shed 2 bases and J shed 0 bases, with 11 bases lying between them. The chain's CDR3 is CASSPRGGGSGANVLTF. As DNA, the CDR3 is TGTGCCAGCTCACCAAGGGGGGGCGGCTCTGGGGCCAACGTCCTGACTTTC.

The chain is built from TRBV13 and TRBJ1-2, with 7 positions matching TRBD1. Losses at the gene ends were 5 bases for V and 5 bases for J; bases not matched to a gene: 11. CDR3 length equals 15 residues. CDR1 is PRHDT, CDR2 FYEKMQ, per germline (reference sequence). CDR3 bases: TGTGCCAGCAGCGCCGGGACAGCCTTTGGTTATGGCTACACCTTC. Amino acids: CASSAGTAFGYGYTF.

The V and J genes are TRBV15 and TRBJ1-2, with D uncertain. The V and J ends lost 0 bases and 2 bases respectively, with 13 bases between them. This CDR3 has 16 amino acids. Looked up from germline, CDR1 is LNHNV and CDR2 is YYDKDF (reference sequence). The CDR3 region is CATSRDPASFNYGYTF. The CDR3 nucleotides read TGTGCCACCAGCAGAGATCCTGCCAGTTTCAACTATGGCTACACCTTC.

The V gene is TRBV12-5, the J gene TRBJ1-1; D unresolved. The CDR3 extends over 12 amino acids. V dropped 5 bases and J dropped 4 bases, with 8 bases sitting between them. Germline CDR1 and CDR2: LGHNT and FRNRAP. This CDR3 reads CASGKRITEAFF. The CDR3, as DNA: TGTGCTAGTGGTAAGCGGATCACTGAAGCTTTCTTT. The variable domain in full, completed from reference TRBV12-5 and TRBJ1-1, reads DARVTQTPRHKVTEMGQEVTMRCQPILGHNTVFWYRQTMMQGLELLAYFRNRAPLDDSGMPKDRFSAEMPDATLATLKIQPSEPRDSAVYFCASGKRITEAFFGQGTRLTVV.

The J gene is TRBJ2-1, the V gene TRBV11-3; no clear D gene. This CDR3 is 12 amino acids long. Deletions cut 5 bases from V and 8 bases from J, with 10 bases between. Per the germline V gene, CDR1 is SGHNT and CDR2 is YENEEA. The CDR3: CASSPTNHEQFF. The CDR3 nucleotides read TGTGCCAGCAGCCCCACAAACCATGAGCAGTTCTTC. The full variable domain, in which reference TRBV11-3 and TRBJ2-1 provide the parts outside the CDR3, is EAGVVQSPRYKIIEKKQPVAFWCNPISGHNTLYWYLQNLGQGPELLIRYENEEAVDDSQLPKDRFSAERLKGVDSTLKIQPAELGDSAVYLCASSPTNHEQFFGPGTRLTVL.